A selection of T cell receptor beta chains follows, all from one sample in a study of glioma-infiltrating T cells. From the multiplex PCR reads, TCRdb called clonotypes with MiXCR, one entry per CDR3 protein. The sample includes 300,000 to 450,000 distinct CDR3 sequences, roughly two fifths of them seen just once. Source material: glioma tissue, nonneoplastic brain tissue, or PBMCs (not recorded which). The receptors were sampled from a human donor with low-grade glioma or glioblastoma, undergoing nonglioma brain surgery, or in good health (not recorded which). The CDR3 runs from the conserved cysteine through the conserved F or W. The order of the fields is CDR3 DNA, CDR3 protein, V gene, D gene, clone size, J gene. The D gene is left open where the match is weak. A clone size is listed for some rows: how often the clone was seen (once, few, many), or a class if it is expanded.

CDR3nt: TGTGCCAGCTCCCTGGGCCCGGGGAACACTGGAGCTTTCTTT
CDR3aa: CASSLGPGNTGAFF
v_gene: TRBV18
d_gene: .
abundance: .
j_gene: TRBJ1-1

CDR3nt: TGTGCCAGCAGCGTAGAAGACACAGATACGCAGTATTTT
CDR3aa: CASSVEDTDTQYF
v_gene: TRBV9
d_gene: .
abundance: .
j_gene: TRBJ2-3

CDR3nt: TGTGCCAGTAGACCTCCGGACAGGGGGCTTACTGAAGCTTTCTTT
CDR3aa: CASRPPDRGLTEAFF
v_gene: TRBV19
d_gene: TRBD1
abundance: .
j_gene: TRBJ1-1

CDR3nt: TGTGCCAGCAGACCGGGACTAGCGGTCCGGTCCGCGCAGTATTTT
CDR3aa: CASRPGLAVRSAQYF
v_gene: TRBV6-1
d_gene: TRBD2
abundance: few
j_gene: TRBJ2-3

CDR3nt: TGCAGTGCTAGAGGGCCCTACAACACTGAAGCTTTCTTT
CDR3aa: CSARGPYNTEAFF
v_gene: TRBV20-1
d_gene: .
abundance: .
j_gene: TRBJ1-1

CDR3nt: TGTGCCAGCAGTTTAGGGACGGCAGGGGGCGTAGAAAAACTGTTTTTT
CDR3aa: CASSLGTAGGVEKLFF
v_gene: TRBV28
d_gene: TRBD1
abundance: .
j_gene: TRBJ1-4

CDR3nt: TGTGCCAGCAGCTTAGGTGCGGGAGTCACAGATACGCAGTATTTT
CDR3aa: CASSLGAGVTDTQYF
v_gene: TRBV7-2
d_gene: TRBD2
abundance: few
j_gene: TRBJ2-3

CDR3nt: TGTGCCAGCAGTGAAAACTATGGCTACACCTTC
CDR3aa: CASSENYGYTF
v_gene: TRBV2
d_gene: .
abundance: many
j_gene: TRBJ1-2

CDR3nt: TGTGCCAGCAGCCAAGCCTTGGTCACAGATACGCAGTATTTT
CDR3aa: CASSQALVTDTQYF
v_gene: TRBV4-2
d_gene: .
abundance: many
j_gene: TRBJ2-3

CDR3nt: TGTGCCAGCAGTCCCCCACACGGGGCGAATTATGGGGCCAACGTCCTGACTTTC
CDR3aa: CASSPPHGANYGANVLTF
v_gene: TRBV25-1
d_gene: .
abundance: .
j_gene: TRBJ2-6

CDR3nt: TGCGCCAGCAGCCAAGACCTGACCGGGGCCCTCACTGAAGCTTTCTTT
CDR3aa: CASSQDLTGALTEAFF
v_gene: TRBV4-1
d_gene: .
abundance: .
j_gene: TRBJ1-1

CDR3nt: TGTGCCAGAAGATCAGGGTTCCAGCCCCAGCATTTT
CDR3aa: CARRSGFQPQHF
v_gene: TRBV25-1
d_gene: .
abundance: .
j_gene: TRBJ1-5